This TCR beta chain was captured in a study of cytomegalovirus exposure and HLA in healthy donors. Study results and caveats: Most CMV-associated TCR beta chains appeared HLA-restricted in a later analysis.

V lost 4 bases, J lost 7 bases, and 14 bases stayed unmatched. This CDR3 has 17 amino acids. Germline V gene lookup returns CDR1 LNHDA and CDR2 SQIVND (reference sequence). PCR was performed using 60 Vbeta and 13 Jbeta primers. Sequenced by immunoSEQ multiplex PCR; TCRdb stores in-frame clones only, minus some. The sample holds 80,000 to 90,000 clones, roughly three quarters seen once. Concerning this clone itself: Its antigen is undetermined.

V and J are TRBV19 and TRBJ2-1; 9 bases line up with TRBD1. Sample: PBMCs. The receptor's source is a man under 40 in good health and CMV-seronegative. The CDR3 loop reads CASSNLPGQGFSNEQFF. The CDR3 coding sequence is TGTGCCAGTAGTAACTTACCGGGACAGGGTTTTTCGAATGAGCAGTTCTTC.